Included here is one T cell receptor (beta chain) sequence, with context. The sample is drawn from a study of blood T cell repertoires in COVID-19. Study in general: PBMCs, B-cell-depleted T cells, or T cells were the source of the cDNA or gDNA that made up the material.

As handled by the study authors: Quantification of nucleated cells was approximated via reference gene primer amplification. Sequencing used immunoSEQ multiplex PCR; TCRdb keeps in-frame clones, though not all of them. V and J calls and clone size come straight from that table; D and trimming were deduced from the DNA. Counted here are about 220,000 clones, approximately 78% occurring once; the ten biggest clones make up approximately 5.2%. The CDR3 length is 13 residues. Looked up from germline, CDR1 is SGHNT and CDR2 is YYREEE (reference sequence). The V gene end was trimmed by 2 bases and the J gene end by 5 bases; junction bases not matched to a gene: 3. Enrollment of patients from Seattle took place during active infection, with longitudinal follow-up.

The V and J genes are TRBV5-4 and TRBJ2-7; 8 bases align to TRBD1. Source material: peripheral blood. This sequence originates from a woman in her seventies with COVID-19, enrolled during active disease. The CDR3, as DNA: TGTGCCAGCAGCTTACAGGGGGGCCACGAGCAGTACTTC. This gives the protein CASSLQGGHEQYF.